A single sample is the source of the 15 T cell receptor beta chains below, sequenced in a study of PD-1 blockade in classical Hodgkin lymphoma. The repertoire was sequenced with immunoSEQ multiplex PCR; TCRdb's copy has only in-frame clones and lacks some. Of 8,000 to 8,500 clones detected, around 83% appear once; the ten largest clones hold approximately 26%. Time point: cycle 4 day 1 (C4D1), after less than seven weeks of nivolumab. No patient escaped relapse after autologous stem cell transplantation, and brentuximab vedotin exposure varied. Magnetic depletion of non-target cells from thawed PBMCs yielded purified CD8+ T cells. The specimen was CD8+ T cells from blood, collected before the fourth cycle of nivolumab. These receptors were collected from a human donor with classical Hodgkin lymphoma.

The chain employs TRBV5-4 and TRBJ2-1; D may be TRBD1 or TRBD2 (6 bases each). The germline gives CDR1 SGHNT, CDR2 YYREEE (reference sequence). Trimming took 1 base from V and 7 from J, leaving 18 bases between them. This CDR3 has 16 residues. The CDR3 coding sequence is TGTGCCAGCAGCTTGTATAGGGGGGCTTTAGATAATGAGCAGTTCTTC. This sequence encodes CASSLYRGALDNEQFF.

Only a few counts were recorded for this clone. The chain carries TRBV9 and TRBJ2-1; 8 bases fit TRBD1. The CDR3 sequence is 15 residues long. J lost 0 bases, V lost 3 bases, and 2 bases had no gene match. Germline values: CDR1 SGDLS, CDR2 YYNGEE. The chain's CDR3 is CASSAQGDSYNEQFF. The DNA of the CDR3 is TGTGCCAGCAGCGCACAGGGGGACTCCTACAATGAGCAGTTCTTC.

This clone was seen only a few times. The chain has TRBV7-7 and TRBJ1-5; D not resolved. Germline assignment: CDR1 SSHAT and CDR2 FNYEAQ (reference sequence). CDR3 size: 15 residues. V lost 1 base, J lost 3 bases, and 10 bases lay in between. CDR3 sequence: CASSLDRGVNQPQHF. Here the CDR3 DNA reads TGTGCCAGCAGCTTAGACCGGGGAGTCAATCAGCCCCAGCATTTT.

This sequence joins TRBV29-1 and TRBJ2-7; 8 positions agree with TRBD2. This CDR3 is built from 16 residues. Germline CDR1 SQVTM, CDR2 ANQGSEA. The V gene end was trimmed by 3 bases and the J gene end by 1 base; junction bases not matched to a gene: 11. The CDR3 region has the DNA TGCAGCGTTGACGGTTACGACGGGACTAGGTCCTACGAGCAGTACTTC. The encoded protein is CSVDGYDGTRSYEQYF.

V usage is TRBV29-1 and J usage is TRBJ2-3; tentatively, D is TRBD1 or TRBD2 (5 bases each). The length of the CDR3 is 13 residues. The V end was cut by 2 bases, the J end by 1 base, with 7 bases between. Per the germline V gene, CDR1 is SQVTM and CDR2 is ANQGSEA. CDR3 coding DNA: TGCAGCGTTGAAATGGGGGGCACAGATACGCAGTATTTT. It encodes CSVEMGGTDTQYF.

CDR3 protein: CASSFRTDHLNTEAFF. CDR3 nucleotide sequence: TGCGCCAGCAGCTTTCGGACGGACCATTTGAACACTGAAGCTTTCTTT. This chain links TRBV5-1 with TRBJ1-1, with D uncertain. V lost 2 bases, J lost 0 bases, and 14 bases lay in between. CDR3 length: 16 residues. From germline, CDR1 is SGHRS and CDR2 YFSETQ.

This chain connects TRBV10-3 to TRBJ1-2; 8 bases agree with TRBD1. CDR3 length: 15 amino acids. Germline assignment: CDR1 ENHRY and CDR2 SYGVKD. V lost 0 bases to trimming and J lost 4 bases; unmatched junction nucleotides: 4. The CDR3 sequence is CAISESTGQAYGYTF. Written as DNA, the CDR3 is TGTGCCATCAGTGAGTCGACGGGACAGGCCTATGGCTACACCTTC.

The genes are TRBV9 and TRBJ2-1; 10 bases fit TRBD2. CDR3 size: 21 residues. V trimming: 4 bases; J trimming: 0 bases; junction bases outside the gene matches: 19. Germline values: CDR1 SGDLS, CDR2 YYNGEE. In nucleotides, the CDR3 is TGTGCCAGCAGCCCATCGAGGGGAGGTAGCGGGGGGCAGAGCTCCTACAATGAGCAGTTCTTC. Protein: CASSPSRGGSGGQSSYNEQFF.

This clone was found a few times. The J gene is TRBJ1-2, the V gene TRBV6-1; D is unclear. The CDR3 runs 14 residues. Trimming removed 7 bases at V and 0 bases at J, with 12 bases between. CDR1 is MNHNS and CDR2 is SASEGT in the germline V gene. CDR3 nucleotide sequence: TGTGCCAGCATCCCCACCAAAGCTAACTATGGCTACACCTTC. As protein: CASIPTKANYGYTF.

The chain has TRBV5-4 and TRBJ2-2, with 8 positions matching TRBD2. The CDR3 covers 16 residues. The germline CDR1 and CDR2 sequences are SGHNT and YYREEE (reference sequence). J lost 4 bases, V lost 1 base, and 6 bases had no gene match. The CDR3 region has the DNA TGTGCCAGCAGCTTGTCGGGACTAGACGTCACCGGGGAGCTGTTTTTT. As protein: CASSLSGLDVTGELFF.

The J gene is TRBJ1-1, the V gene TRBV5-6, with 12 bases identical to TRBD1. The CDR3 extends over 15 amino acids. The germline CDR1 and CDR2 sequences are SGHDT and YYEEEE. Trimming cost V 3 bases and J 4 bases; bases outside gene matches: 4. The DNA for the CDR3 is TGTGCCAGCAGCTGGGACAGGGGGCTGGTCACTGAAGCTTTCTTT. Translated: CASSWDRGLVTEAFF.

V gene TRBV6-6 combines with J gene TRBJ1-6; D is possibly TRBD1 (6 bases). Trimming took 6 bases from V and 0 from J, leaving 9 bases between them. From germline, CDR1 is MNHNY and CDR2 SVGAGI (reference sequence). The CDR3 consists of 15 residues. CDR3 loop: CASRLQGSYNSPLHF. CDR3 nucleotides: TGTGCCAGCAGGTTACAGGGCTCCTATAATTCACCCCTCCACTTT.

The count of this clone is one. The CDR3 here is CASSEVLGPFTGELFF. CDR3 nucleotides: TGTGCCAGCAGTGAAGTATTGGGACCTTTTACCGGGGAGCTGTTTTTT. V usage is TRBV6-1 and J usage is TRBJ2-2, with D possibly being TRBD1 or TRBD2 (5 bases each). The CDR3 has 16 residues. Trimming cost V 1 base and J 5 bases, with 14 bases left between them. Germline CDR1 and CDR2: MNHNS and SASEGT.

V gene TRBV11-2 combines with J gene TRBJ2-5; D gene unclear. This CDR3 comprises 11 residues. Germline CDR1 reads SGHAT; CDR2 reads FQNNGV. The V end was cut by 5 bases, the J end by 2 bases, with 3 bases between. CDR3 sequence: CASSTQETQYF. The CDR3 DNA reads as TGTGCCAGCAGCACTCAAGAGACCCAGTACTTC.

This chain's CDR3 is CASLDRSGNTIYF. CDR3 DNA sequence: TGTGCCAGCCTGGACAGATCCGGAAACACCATATATTTT. The chain couples TRBV19 to TRBJ1-3, with D possibly TRBD1 on 6 matching bases. Germline V gene sequence: CDR1 LNHDA, CDR2 SQIVND (reference sequence). V was shortened by 9 bases and J by 4 bases, with 13 bases between the two germline ends. The CDR3 spans 13 residues. Combining the CDR3 with reference TRBV19 and TRBJ1-3 gives the whole variable domain DGGITQSPKYLFRKEGQNVTLSCEQNLNHDAMYWYRQDPGQGLRLIYYSQIVNDFQKGDIAEGYSVSREKKESFPLTVTSAQKNPTAFYLCASLDRSGNTIYFGEGSWLTVV.